The entry below describes one T cell receptor (beta chain). This entry is derived from a study of blood T cell repertoires in COVID-19. TCRdb's copy holds only in-frame clones and misses some; the assay was immunoSEQ multiplex PCR. This sample carries about 71,000 clones, approximately 85% of them seen once, and the ten largest clones take approximately 4.6%. Germline V gene sequence: CDR1 MDHEN, CDR2 SYDVKM. With 5 bases removed from V and 6 bases from J, the gap between germline ends came to 8 bases. The CDR3 has 12 residues. The specimen was peripheral blood. This TCR derives from a man aged 80 or over with acute or convalescent COVID-19. The rearrangement joins TRBV28 to TRBJ2-4; D is possibly TRBD2 (5 bases). DNA of the CDR3: TGTGCCAGCAGTACGCTAGCAAACATTCAGTACTTC. Amino acid sequence: CASSTLANIQYF.